This T cell receptor (beta chain) was identified in a study of control samples from healthy donors and cancer patients. Sequencing used immunoSEQ multiplex PCR; TCRdb keeps in-frame clones, though not all of them. The sample shows about 80,000 clones, approximately 82% of them seen only once. The germline V gene encodes CDR1 SGHTA and CDR2 FQGNSA. The CDR3 covers 14 residues. V dropped 3 bases and J dropped 7; count of bases not matched to a gene: 6. The sequence came from a man between 60 and 75 years old with head and neck cancer. The chain is built from TRBV7-2 and TRBJ1-2; 9 positions agree with TRBD1. The material sequenced was PBMCs. CDR3 nucleotide sequence: TGTGCCAGCAGCTTTGGGACAGGGAGAGGTGGCTACACCTTC. Translated, it gives CASSFGTGRGGYTF.